The rows below give T cell receptor beta chains drawn from one sample of a study of T cells in narcolepsy. Profiling relied on immunoSEQ multiplex PCR, and the TCRdb table lists in-frame clones only, not all of them. This table has under 40,000 clones, under 85% appearing once. Sequenced sample: CD45RA- memory CD4+ T cells from PBMCs. The receptors derive from a human donor with narcolepsy. The conserved cysteine and the conserved F or W are not part of the CDR3 here. The order of the fields is clone size, CDR3 length, V gene, J gene, CDR3 protein. Where a row states a size, it is once, few, many or the class of an expanded clone; other rows omit it.

size: -; length: 14; V: TRBV19; J: TRBJ1-1; CDR3: ASSIGGQGGNTEAF
size: -; length: 13; V: TRBV5-1; J: TRBJ2-1; CDR3: ASSLGGTGNNEQF
size: -; length: 13; V: TRBV29-1; J: TRBJ2-6; CDR3: SVIGQGSGANVLT
size: few; length: 13; V: TRBV5-1; J: TRBJ1-1; CDR3: ASSRRQGLNTEAF
size: -; length: 14; V: TRBV2; J: TRBJ2-5; CDR3: ASRGHRGRDQETQY
size: -; length: 15; V: TRBV7-6; J: TRBJ2-3; CDR3: ASSSRPQGAITDTQY
size: -; length: 12; V: TRBV6-1; J: TRBJ1-5; CDR3: ASSDPSSNQPQH
size: -; length: 11; V: TRBV6-1; J: TRBJ1-1; CDR3: ASSLQGDTEAF
size: -; length: 13; V: TRBV6-1; J: TRBJ1-6; CDR3: ASIPPGVKGSPLH
size: -; length: 14; V: TRBV5-4; J: TRBJ1-1; CDR3: ASSSYAADRVTEAF
size: once; length: 14; V: TRBV9; J: TRBJ1-1; CDR3: ASSPYTPDRNTEAF
size: -; length: 13; V: TRBV7-2; J: TRBJ2-5; CDR3: ASGVAGSREGTQY
size: -; length: 14; V: TRBV11-3; J: TRBJ2-1; CDR3: ASSLRGRLPYNEQF
size: -; length: 9; V: TRBV20-1; J: TRBJ2-3; CDR3: SAILWDTQY
size: -; length: 9; V: TRBV19; J: TRBJ1-1; CDR3: ASSIQSEAF
size: -; length: 13; V: TRBV7-2; J: TRBJ1-6; CDR3: ASSTQSSYNSPLH
size: -; length: 13; V: TRBV28; J: TRBJ2-2; CDR3: ASGAVRGNTGELF
size: -; length: 10; V: TRBV30; J: TRBJ2-1; CDR3: SVGSTYNEQF
size: -; length: 13; V: TRBV9; J: TRBJ1-3; CDR3: ASSPIRGPGNTIY
size: once; length: 13; V: TRBV7-2; J: TRBJ2-5; CDR3: ASSTVAGSPETQY
size: -; length: 15; V: TRBV5-3; J: TRBJ1-2; CDR3: ARSPPWGGKADYGYT
size: -; length: 11; V: TRBV29-1; J: TRBJ1-2; CDR3: SVRAGISYGYT